A single sample gave rise to the 10 T cell receptor beta chains below, sequenced in a study of OX40 agonist ivuxolimab in advanced cancers. The data were produced by immunoSEQ multiplex PCR, yet TCRdb's version contains in-frame clones alone and is incomplete. The table has over 50,000 clones, 65% to 85% seen once. This specimen consisted of CD4+ or CD8+ T cells sorted from blood, obtained in a trial of the OX40 agonist ivuxolimab. The source is an adult with an advanced solid tumor such as melanoma, head and neck, liver or kidney cancer.

The V gene is TRBV29-1, the J gene TRBJ2-1; the D gene could be TRBD1 or TRBD2 (6 bases each). The V end lost 1 base, the J end lost 7 bases, and 17 bases lay between the germline ends. CDR1 and CDR2 from the germline V gene are SQVTM and ANQGSEA. The CDR3 extends over 15 amino acids. CDR3 in amino acids: CSVEVGGTVSNEQFF. Written as DNA, the CDR3 is TGCAGCGTTGAAGTAGGGGGGACGGTGTCAAATGAGCAGTTCTTC.

The chain links TRBV28 to TRBJ2-7; no clear D gene. In germline, CDR1 is MDHEN, CDR2 SYDVKM. The CDR3 is 15 residues long. V lost 3 bases and J 2 bases, leaving 14 bases between the germline ends. CDR3: CASSFMSQEPYEQYF. CDR3 coding DNA: TGTGCCAGCAGTTTCATGTCCCAAGAACCCTACGAGCAGTACTTC.

The chain couples TRBV7-8 to TRBJ1-1, with 7 bases aligning to TRBD1. The J segment lost 6 bases and the V segment lost 5 bases, leaving 3 bases of the junction unmatched. Germline assignment: CDR1 SGHVS and CDR2 FQNEAQ. The CDR3 sequence is 12 residues long. The CDR3 protein is CASSVDRAEAFF. In DNA form, the CDR3 reads TGTGCCAGCAGCGTCGACAGGGCTGAAGCTTTCTTT.

V usage is TRBV5-1 and J usage is TRBJ1-1; 7 bases align to TRBD1. There are 14 residues in the CDR3. Germline V gene lookup returns CDR1 SGHRS and CDR2 YFSETQ. Trimming took 5 bases from V and 3 from J; bases not matched to a gene: 7. CDR3 coding DNA: TGCGCCAGCAGTCAGACAGGGTCAGACACTGAAGCTTTCTTT. It yields the protein CASSQTGSDTEAFF.

This clone came up once. This chain uses TRBV7-2 with TRBJ2-7; tentative D call: TRBD2 (5 bases). With 4 bases removed from V and 5 bases from J, the gap between germline ends came to 15 bases. Germline lookup yields CDR1 SGHTA and CDR2 FQGNSA. The CDR3 is 14 residues long. CDR3 loop: CASSSITSGNEQYF. The CDR3 nucleotides read TGTGCCAGCAGCTCAATTACCTCGGGGAACGAGCAGTACTTC.

This clone has a single count. The genes are TRBV6-1 and TRBJ2-5; D gene ambiguous. V lost 7 bases, J lost 5 bases, and 11 bases lay in between. The germline V gene encodes CDR1 MNHNS and CDR2 SASEGT. There are 12 residues in the CDR3. Here the CDR3 reads CASIGTVETQYF. The CDR3 nucleotides are TGTGCCAGCATCGGTACGGTCGAGACCCAGTACTTC.

The chain is built from TRBV7-2 and TRBJ2-3, with TRBD2 matching 9 bases. Germline CDR1 SGHTA, CDR2 FQGNSA. The CDR3 contains 14 residues. Trimming removed 5 bases from V and 4 bases from J; junction bases left unmatched: 4. The CDR3 reads CASSPQRGADTQYF. The CDR3 DNA reads TGTGCCAGCAGCCCTCAGCGGGGGGCAGATACGCAGTATTTT.

The V and J genes are TRBV11-3 and TRBJ2-3, with 8 bases fitting TRBD2. The J segment lost 6 bases and the V segment lost 0 bases, leaving 5 bases of the junction unmatched. The CDR3 loop spans 15 amino acids. CDR1 is SGHNT, CDR2 YENEEA, per germline. The CDR3 sequence is CASSLDSGGGDTQYF. The CDR3 bases are TGTGCCAGCAGCTTAGACAGCGGGGGTGGGGATACGCAGTATTTT.

The chain uses TRBV19 and TRBJ2-2; TRBD2 aligns across 7 bases. Germline assignment: CDR1 LNHDA and CDR2 SQIVND (reference sequence). The ends lost 5 bases at V and 0 bases at J; junction bases unmatched: 6. The CDR3 has 16 amino acids. CDR3 coding DNA: TGTGCCAGTAGTCCCCGGGGGGACGCGAACACCGGGGAGCTGTTTTTT. It encodes CASSPRGDANTGELFF.

The rearrangement joins TRBV15 to TRBJ1-1; TRBD1 agrees at 7 bases. CDR3 length equals 16 residues. The germline V gene encodes CDR1 LNHNV and CDR2 YYDKDF (reference sequence). V shed 3 bases and J 4 bases; nucleotides not matched to a gene: 11. The CDR3 region is CATSRDLRGGVTEAFF. The CDR3 nucleotides read TGTGCCACCAGCAGGGACCTCAGGGGGGGTGTCACTGAAGCTTTCTTT. Full variable domain (outside the CDR3, taken from reference TRBV15 and TRBJ1-1): DAMVIQNPRYQVTQFGKPVTLSCSQTLNHNVMYWYQQKSSQAPKLLFHYYDKDFNNEADTPDNFQSRRPNTSFCFLDIRSPGLGDTAMYLCATSRDLRGGVTEAFFGQGTRLTVV.